The clone carrying this TCR beta chain came up many times. Its antigen is currently unknown. This entry belongs to a study of metastatic and nonmetastatic thyroid tumors. On the study more broadly: A comparison of repertoires was made across blood and tumor or nodule tissue from malignant and benign thyroid patients.

All patients reached thyroid surgery having received no treatment beforehand. Trimming removed 0 bases from V and 2 bases from J, with 4 bases in between. Germline lookup yields CDR1 SGHRS and CDR2 YFSETQ. CDR3 length equals 13 residues. Authors' processing steps: A papillary thyroid cancer distant-metastasis classifier was built from CDR3 differences across clinicopathological groups. TCRdb reprocessed the PCR reads via MiXCR. TCRdb's processing, not the authors', yielded these V and J calls. The table includes tens of thousands of clones, approximately 15% detected once. Study observations and caveats: Compared with benign nodules, malignant thyroid tumors were reported to have significantly higher TCR beta diversity in both blood and tumor.

The clonotype comes from a male donor with papillary thyroid cancer or a benign thyroid nodule (not recorded which). Some clones in this sample may be carry-over from other donors' samples. The V and J genes are TRBV5-1 and TRBJ2-3; D remains unclear. Specimen: blood. CDR3 loop: CASSLDNTDTQYF. DNA for the CDR3: TGCGCCAGCAGCTTGGACAACACAGATACGCAGTATTTT.